This TCR beta chain originates from a study of T-cell reconstitution after alpha-beta-depleted transplantation in children. This clonotype has just a few counts. Trimming took 4 bases from V and 6 from J, leaving 20 bases between them. The CDR3 runs to 16 residues. The V gene's germline CDR1 is SEHNR and CDR2 FQNEAQ (reference sequence). The library targeted TCRbeta and was prepared with unique molecular identifiers. TCRdb used MiXCR to reprocess the PCR reads, holding one entry per CDR3 protein. This sample yields over 150,000 distinct CDR3 sequences, of which around 6.8% are seen a single time; 3% belongs to the top ten.

This sequence joins TRBV7-9 and TRBJ2-3; D is perhaps TRBD2 (5 bases). The origin of this receptor is a human donor who donated a stem cell graft to a child with Wiskott-Aldrich syndrome. The sample here was PBMCs from the stem cell graft donor, taken from the stem cell graft. The DNA of the CDR3 is TGTGCCAGCAGCTATTCGGCTAGCCTAGGTTCGGATACGCAGTATTTT. Its translation is CASSYSASLGSDTQYF.